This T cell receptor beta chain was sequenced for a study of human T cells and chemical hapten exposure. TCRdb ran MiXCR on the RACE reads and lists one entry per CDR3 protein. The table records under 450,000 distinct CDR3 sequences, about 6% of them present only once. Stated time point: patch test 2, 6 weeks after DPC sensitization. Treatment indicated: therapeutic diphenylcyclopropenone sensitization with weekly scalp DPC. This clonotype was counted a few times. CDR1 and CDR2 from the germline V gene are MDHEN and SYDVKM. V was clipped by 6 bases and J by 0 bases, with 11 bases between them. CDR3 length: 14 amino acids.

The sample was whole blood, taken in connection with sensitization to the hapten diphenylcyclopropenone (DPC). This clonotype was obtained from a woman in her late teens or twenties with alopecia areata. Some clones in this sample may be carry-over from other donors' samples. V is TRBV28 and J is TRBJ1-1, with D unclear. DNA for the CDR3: TGTGCCAGCAGGACCTCAGTCATGAACACTGAAGCTTTCTTT. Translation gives CASRTSVMNTEAFF.